This T cell receptor (beta chain) was captured by sequencing in a study of read filtering for tumor transcriptome and immune sequencing. Points on this clonotype: Its antigen is still unknown.

The V gene end was trimmed by 1 base and the J gene end by 4 bases; junction bases not matched to a gene: 19. The CDR3 is 20 residues long. Germline V gene lookup returns CDR1 MGHRA and CDR2 YSYEKL. The library was built from about 0.4 ug RNA with molecular barcoded adaptors for alpha/delta and beta/gamma chains. A single record per CDR3 protein comes from TCRdb applying MiXCR to the reads. The sample lists about 380 distinct CDR3 sequences; 81% were seen once. Study results and caveats: About four fifths of IR-seq clonotypes had a single read, yet these held approximately 3.7% of reads.

The chain joins TRBV4-1 to TRBJ1-2; 9 positions match TRBD1. The source material was a population of CD138-negative cells sorted from bone marrow. This TCR was sampled from a donor older than 35 with multiple myeloma. This table probably holds off-target reads from a library built for another chain. The CDR3 coding sequence is TGCGCCAGCAGCCAAGTTTTCGCGCTGGCGGACAGGGGCGACATCTATGGCTACACCTTC. Translation gives CASSQVFALADRGDIYGYTF.